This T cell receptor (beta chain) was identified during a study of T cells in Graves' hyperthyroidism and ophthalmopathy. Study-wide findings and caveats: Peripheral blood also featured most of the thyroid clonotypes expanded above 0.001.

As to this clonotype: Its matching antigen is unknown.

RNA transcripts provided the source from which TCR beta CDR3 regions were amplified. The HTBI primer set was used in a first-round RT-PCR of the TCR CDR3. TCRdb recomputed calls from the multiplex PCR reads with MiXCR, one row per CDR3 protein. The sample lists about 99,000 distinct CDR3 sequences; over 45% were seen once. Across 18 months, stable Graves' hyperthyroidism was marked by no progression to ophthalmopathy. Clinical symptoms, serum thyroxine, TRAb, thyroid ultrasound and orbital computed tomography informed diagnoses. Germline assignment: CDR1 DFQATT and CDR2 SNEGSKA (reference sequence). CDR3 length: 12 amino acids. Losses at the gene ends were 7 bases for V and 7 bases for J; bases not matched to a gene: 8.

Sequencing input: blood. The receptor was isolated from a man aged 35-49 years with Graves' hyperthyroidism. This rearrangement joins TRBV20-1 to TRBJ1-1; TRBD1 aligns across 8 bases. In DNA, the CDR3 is TGCAGTGTGTTACAGGGGGACATTGAAGCTTTCTTT. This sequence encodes CSVLQGDIEAFF.